One and the same sample provided the 18 T cell receptor beta chains below, sequenced in a study of blood T cell repertoires in COVID-19. Sequencing was performed with immunoSEQ multiplex PCR; in TCRdb, only in-frame clones are kept and a portion is missing. The sample includes 200,000 to 300,000 clones, roughly 80% of them seen just once. Sequencing input: peripheral blood. The receptor set was obtained from a woman aged 18-30 years with acute or convalescent COVID-19.

V gene TRBV15 combines with J gene TRBJ1-6; 9 positions match TRBD1. The CDR3 consists of 15 residues. Trimming at V came to 4 bases and at J to 10 bases, leaving 8 bases not matched to a gene. In germline, CDR1 is LNHNV, CDR2 YYDKDF (reference sequence). The CDR3 nucleotides read TGTGCCACCAGCACGACCGGGACAGGGAGATCACCCCTCCACTTT. Its translation: CATSTTGTGRSPLHF.

The chain links TRBV5-6 to TRBJ1-2; 8 nucleotides agree with TRBD1. This CDR3 spans 15 amino acids. The V gene's germline CDR1 is SGHDT and CDR2 YYEEEE. J lost 7 bases, V lost 2 bases, and 10 bases had no gene match. This CDR3 reads CASSFQGAGFGGYTF. In DNA form, the CDR3 reads TGTGCCAGCAGCTTCCAGGGGGCGGGTTTCGGTGGCTACACCTTC.

The genes are TRBV25-1 and TRBJ1-1; the match to TRBD1 covers 8 bases. CDR3 length: 16 amino acids. Germline CDR1 and CDR2: MGHDK and SYGVNS. Unmatched junction bases numbered 6, after V lost 2 bases and J lost 1 base. The CDR3 DNA follows: TGTGCCAGCAGTGAACCCCCACAGGGGGAGAACACTGAAGCTTTCTTT. Amino acids: CASSEPPQGENTEAFF.

The chain uses TRBV6-5 and TRBJ1-4; D gene unclear. CDR3 length equals 15 residues. Trimming took off 0 bases at V and 0 bases at J, with 5 bases between the two ends. Germline V gene data show CDR1 as MNHEY and CDR2 as SVGAGI. The CDR3 loop is CASSYSAATNEKLFF. CDR3 DNA sequence: TGTGCCAGCAGTTACTCGGCCGCAACTAATGAAAAACTGTTTTTT.

This clone has only one observation. This sequence joins TRBV24-1 and TRBJ2-1, with 8 positions matching TRBD2. From germline, CDR1 is KGHDR and CDR2 SFDVKD. CDR3 length: 16 amino acids. J was trimmed by 7 bases and V by 0 bases; bases with no gene match: 7. DNA for the CDR3: TGTGCCACCAGTGATTTGGGAGCGGGAGTGGGGAATGAGCAGTTCTTC. The encoded protein is CATSDLGAGVGNEQFF.

This chain uses TRBV7-3 with TRBJ2-1, with 9 bases lining up with TRBD2. The CDR3 loop spans 15 amino acids. The germline CDR1 and CDR2 sequences are SGHTA and FQGTGA. The trim removed 5 bases at V and 9 bases at J, leaving 11 bases unmatched. CDR3 nucleotides: TGTGCCAGCAGCCCCGGGACTAGCTTGGCGGGTGAGCAGTTCTTC. It specifies CASSPGTSLAGEQFF.

The chain couples TRBV9 to TRBJ2-7; 9 nucleotides match TRBD2. The CDR3 has 16 amino acids. V lost 0 bases to trimming and J lost 5 bases; unmatched junction nucleotides: 9. Germline V lookup: CDR1 SGDLS, CDR2 YYNGEE. CDR3 nucleotide sequence: TGTGCCAGCAGCGTAGGGTATAGCGGGAGAATGAACGAGCAGTACTTC. Protein sequence: CASSVGYSGRMNEQYF.

The rearrangement uses TRBV6-1 and TRBJ1-2; perhaps TRBD1 as D (6 bases). The V end was cut by 3 bases, the J end by 2 bases, with 16 bases between. The CDR3 extends over 16 amino acids. From germline, CDR1 is MNHNS and CDR2 SASEGT. As DNA, the CDR3 is TGTGCCAGCAGTGAGCGTTCTTACAGGGTCAACTATGGCTACACCTTC. This encodes CASSERSYRVNYGYTF.

This chain links TRBV5-4 with TRBJ1-2; the match to TRBD1 covers 8 bases. The germline V gene encodes CDR1 SGHNT and CDR2 YYREEE (reference sequence). V was clipped by 4 bases and J by 3 bases; unmatched bases: 8. CDR3 length: 15 residues. Written as DNA, the CDR3 is TGTGCCAGCAGCCCAGAACCGGGACAGGACTATGGCTACACCTTC. Amino acids: CASSPEPGQDYGYTF.

This clone was detected a few times. The genes are TRBV5-1 and TRBJ2-1, with 9 positions matching TRBD2. The V gene end was trimmed by 0 bases and the J gene end by 10 bases; junction bases not matched to a gene: 11. This CDR3 has 16 residues. CDR1 is SGHRS and CDR2 is YFSETQ in the germline V gene. As DNA, the CDR3 is TGCGCCAGCAGCTTGGCGGCTAGCGGGAATTTTTTAGAGCAGTTCTTC. The encoded protein is CASSLAASGNFLEQFF.

V usage is TRBV3-1 (or the pseudogene TRBV3-2) and J usage is TRBJ1-1, with D unclear. The CDR3 length is 12 residues. Germline CDR1 LGHDT, CDR2 YNNKEL (reference sequence). Deletions cut 1 base from V and 8 bases from J, with 8 bases between. The CDR3 coding sequence is TGTGCCAGCAGCCAAGTACACCAGGAAGCTTTCTTT. Translated, it gives CASSQVHQEAFF.

This clone has a handful of counts. The J gene is TRBJ1-5, the V gene TRBV25-1; a weak D match, TRBD1 (5 bases). The CDR3 runs 15 residues. V was cut by 8 bases and J by 5 bases, with 19 bases left in between. Germline loops: CDR1 MGHDK, CDR2 SYGVNS. The CDR3 nucleotides read TGTGCCAGCTCGGAATTGGGGGAGGGGTATCAGCCCCAGCATTTT. Translating gives CASSELGEGYQPQHF.

The chain uses TRBV30 and TRBJ2-3; 7 bases agree with TRBD2. The length of the CDR3 is 15 residues. Germline assignment: CDR1 GTSNPN and CDR2 SVGIG (reference sequence). J lost 1 base, V lost 4 bases, and 8 bases had no gene match. CDR3 DNA sequence: TGTGCCTGGAATCTGGGGCTAGCGGGCACAGATACGCAGTATTTT. It specifies CAWNLGLAGTDTQYF.

This clone was counted between two and nine times. This rearrangement joins TRBV6-5 to TRBJ2-5; 12 nucleotides line up with TRBD1. The trim removed 6 bases at V and 5 bases at J, leaving 7 bases unmatched. This CDR3 region has 15 residues. Per the germline V gene, CDR1 is MNHEY and CDR2 is SVGAGI. The CDR3 DNA follows: TGTGCCAGCAGCTCCGGGACAGGGGGCGTGGAGACCCAGTACTTC. Protein: CASSSGTGGVETQYF.

The CDR3 DNA reads TGCGCCAGCAGCTCCGGGGGCTACGAGCAGTACTTC. Protein product: CASSSGGYEQYF. V is TRBV5-1 and J is TRBJ2-7, with a tentative D call TRBD2 (6 bases). CDR1 and CDR2 (germline): SGHRS, YFSETQ. Trimming left V 3 bases short and J 3 bases short, with 7 bases between. This CDR3 spans 12 amino acids.

This clone showed up just once. The rearrangement joins TRBV5-1 to TRBJ2-1; tentatively, D is TRBD2 (6 bases). Trimming left V 0 bases short and J 0 bases short, with 22 bases between. The length of the CDR3 is 20 residues. Germline V lookup: CDR1 SGHRS, CDR2 YFSETQ. The CDR3 DNA reads TGCGCCAGCAGCTTGGGGGAACGGGAGTGGGGTGATTCCTCCTACAATGAGCAGTTCTTC. Residues: CASSLGEREWGDSSYNEQFF.

The chain recombines TRBV5-5 with TRBJ1-1; D not resolved. The germline V gene encodes CDR1 SGHKS and CDR2 YYEKEE (reference sequence). V dropped 5 bases and J dropped 9 bases, with 17 bases sitting between them. The CDR3 covers 13 residues. In DNA form, the CDR3 reads TGTGCCAGCAGGAGCCCCGGTCCTTCGAAAGCTTTCTTT. Amino acids: CASRSPGPSKAFF.

The rearrangement links TRBV6-5 to TRBJ1-2; maybe TRBD1 (5 bases). Trimming left V 0 bases short and J 3 bases short, with 14 bases between. Germline values: CDR1 MNHEY, CDR2 SVGAGI. This CDR3 comprises 16 residues. The DNA of the CDR3 is TGTGCCAGCAGTTACTCTTGGGTCAGGGATTACTATGGCTACACCTTC. It specifies CASSYSWVRDYYGYTF.